A selection of T cell receptor beta chains follows, all from one sample in a study of blood T cells in healthy people across ages. In TCRdb, the 5' RACE reads were re-called with MiXCR into one record per CDR3 protein. The sample records hundreds of thousands of distinct CDR3 sequences, around three fifths being singletons. Sample: blood. These receptors were taken from a man in his sixties in good health. Each CDR3 is given with its conserved first and last residue. A D gene is named only where the DNA matches it firmly. Clone sizes are given selectively: once, few, many, or a class where the clone is expanded.

>TRBV18|few|TRBJ1-5|NA
CASSPPEDQPQHF
TGTGCCAGCTCACCACCGGAAGATCAGCCCCAGCATTTT
>TRBV27|NA|TRBJ2-7|NA
CASRKLLGDEQYF
TGTGCCAGCAGAAAACTTCTGGGTGATGAGCAGTACTTC
>TRBV28|NA|TRBJ1-2|NA
CASSPPSGNGYTF
TGTGCCAGCAGTCCCCCCTCAGGGAACGGCTACACCTTC
>TRBV5-1|few|TRBJ2-1|TRBD1
CASSLRQGLGNEQFF
TGCGCCAGCAGTCTAAGACAGGGGCTTGGCAATGAGCAGTTCTTC
>TRBV18|NA|TRBJ1-1|NA
CASSYNLGGTEAFF
TGTGCCAGCTCATACAACCTGGGGGGCACTGAAGCTTTCTTT
>TRBV6-2/TRBV6-3|NA|TRBJ2-7|NA
CASRSDGLEQYF
TGTGCCAGCAGGTCAGACGGCCTCGAGCAGTACTTC
>TRBV5-1|NA|TRBJ1-6|NA
CASTSGQYNSPLHF
TGCGCCAGCACCAGCGGACAGTATAATTCACCCCTCCACTTT
>TRBV7-2|few|TRBJ2-1|NA
CASRDTSLNEQFF
TGTGCCAGCAGGGACACCTCCCTCAATGAGCAGTTCTTC
>TRBV7-2|few|TRBJ2-1|NA
CASSPQVVAPCNEQFF
TGTGCCAGCAGCCCGCAGGTAGTAGCCCCCTGCAATGAGCAGTTCTTC
>TRBV6-5|NA|TRBJ2-7|NA
CASSYQGPGAYEQYF
TGTGCCAGCAGTTACCAGGGCCCCGGGGCCTACGAGCAGTACTTC
>TRBV7-8|NA|TRBJ1-4|TRBD1
CASSLFFQGGSNEKLFF
TGTGCCAGCAGCTTATTCTTCCAGGGGGGGTCTAATGAAAAACTGTTTTTT
>TRBV10-2|NA|TRBJ2-5|TRBD2
CASSKAGGGKIGETQYF
TGCGCCAGCAGTAAAGCGGGGGGAGGAAAGATTGGGGAGACCCAGTACTTC
>TRBV10-3|few|TRBJ2-2|NA
CAISADYGTGELFF
TGTGCCATCAGTGCGGACTATGGGACCGGGGAGCTGTTTTTT
>TRBV9|NA|TRBJ1-2|TRBD1
CASSVAQQGAQYGYTF
TGTGCCAGCAGCGTAGCTCAACAGGGGGCCCAGTATGGCTACACCTTC
>TRBV12-3/TRBV12-4|NA|TRBJ2-1|NA
CASSASEGRRFF
TGTGCCAGCAGTGCGAGTGAAGGACGACGGTTCTTC
>TRBV6-5|NA|TRBJ2-3|NA
CASASLPGTDTQYF
TGTGCCAGCGCGTCCCTACCTGGCACAGATACGCAGTATTTT
>TRBV7-8|NA|TRBJ1-5|TRBD1
CASSTQGSHQPQHF
TGTGCCAGCAGCACACAGGGGTCCCATCAGCCCCAGCATTTT
>TRBV20-1|NA|TRBJ2-5|NA
CSAARHQETQYF
TGCAGTGCAGCCAGACACCAAGAGACCCAGTACTTC
>TRBV10-3|NA|TRBJ2-3|TRBD2
CAISDRLAGGNNTQYF
TGTGCCATCAGTGACAGACTAGCGGGGGGGAACAATACGCAGTATTTT
>TRBV15|NA|TRBJ2-5|NA
CATSRDRGNQETQYF
TGTGCCACCAGCAGAGATCGGGGAAACCAAGAGACCCAGTACTTC
>TRBV4-1|few|TRBJ1-2|TRBD1
CASSQGTGAQGGYTF
TGCGCCAGCAGCCAAGGAACAGGGGCACAGGGCGGCTACACCTTC
>TRBV29-1|few|TRBJ2-3|NA
CSVEAAGYTDTQYF
TGCAGCGTAGAGGCCGCGGGCTACACAGATACGCAGTATTTT
>TRBV5-1|NA|TRBJ2-7|NA
CASSFDGQGLSDEQYF
TGCGCCAGCAGCTTCGACGGGCAGGGGCTATCCGACGAGCAGTACTTC
>TRBV12-3/TRBV12-4|NA|TRBJ2-4|NA
CASSLGPRQYF
TGTGCCAGCAGTTTAGGACCTCGGCAGTACTTC
>TRBV12-3/TRBV12-4|NA|TRBJ1-1|NA
CASRKQGVSTEAFF
TGTGCCAGCAGAAAACAGGGAGTGAGCACTGAAGCTTTCTTT
>TRBV5-1|NA|TRBJ2-1|NA
CASSFDNYNEQFF
TGCGCCAGCAGCTTCGATAACTACAATGAGCAGTTCTTC
>TRBV29-1|NA|TRBJ2-7|NA
CSVAILVGGTEQYF
TGCAGCGTCGCCATACTGGTGGGGGGCACCGAGCAGTACTTC
>TRBV5-1|NA|TRBJ2-3|NA
CASSLSGTPNTDTQYF
TGCGCCAGCAGCTTATCCGGGACCCCGAATACAGATACGCAGTATTTT
>TRBV28|once|TRBJ2-4|TRBD1
CASVSGTAFAQYF
TGTGCCAGCGTCTCCGGGACAGCTTTTGCACAGTACTTC
>TRBV6-1|NA|TRBJ1-2|NA
CASSVQVSYGYTF
TGTGCCAGCAGTGTACAGGTCTCCTATGGCTACACCTTC
>TRBV11-2|few|TRBJ2-1|NA
CASRGTWGQFF
TGTGCCAGCAGAGGGACATGGGGGCAGTTCTTC
>TRBV7-8|NA|TRBJ2-3|NA
CASSSYGGVSTDTQYF
TGTGCCAGCAGCTCCTATGGAGGGGTTAGCACAGATACGCAGTATTTT
>TRBV7-8|medium-sized|TRBJ2-6|TRBD1
CASSLSDRGSGANVLTF
TGTGCCAGCAGCTTATCCGACAGGGGCTCTGGGGCCAACGTCCTGACTTTC
>TRBV6-5|NA|TRBJ2-6|NA
CASRWIGSGANVLTF
TGTGCCAGCAGGTGGATTGGCTCTGGGGCCAACGTCCTGACTTTC
>TRBV6-2/TRBV6-3|NA|TRBJ2-1|TRBD2
CASSGSGGLYNEQFF
TGTGCCAGCAGTGGTAGCGGGGGTCTCTACAATGAGCAGTTCTTC
>TRBV4-2|NA|TRBJ1-3|NA
CASSQEPLDRTGNTIYF
TGTGCCAGCAGCCAAGAGCCCCTAGACAGGACTGGAAACACCATATATTTT
>TRBV20-1|few|TRBJ2-5|TRBD2
CSARDGTSVRETQYF
TGCAGTGCTAGAGACGGGACTAGCGTCAGAGAGACCCAGTACTTC